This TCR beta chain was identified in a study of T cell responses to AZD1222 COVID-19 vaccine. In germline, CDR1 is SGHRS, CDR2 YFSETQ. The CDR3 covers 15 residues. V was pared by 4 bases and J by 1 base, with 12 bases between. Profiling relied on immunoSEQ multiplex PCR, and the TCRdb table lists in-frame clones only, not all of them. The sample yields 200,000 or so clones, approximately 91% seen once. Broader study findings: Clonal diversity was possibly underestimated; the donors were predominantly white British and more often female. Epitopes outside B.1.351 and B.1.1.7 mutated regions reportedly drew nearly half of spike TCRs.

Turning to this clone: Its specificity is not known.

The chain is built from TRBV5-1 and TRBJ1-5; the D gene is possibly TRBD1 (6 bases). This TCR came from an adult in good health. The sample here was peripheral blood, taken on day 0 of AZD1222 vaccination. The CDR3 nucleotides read TGCGCCAGCAGCGAGGGGGGGGCGAGCAATCAGCCCCAGCATTTT. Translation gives CASSEGGASNQPQHF.